This T cell receptor beta chain derives from a study of control samples from healthy donors and cancer patients. Repertoires were generated with immunoSEQ multiplex PCR, while TCRdb's copy carries only in-frame clones and drops some. The table lists over 85,000 clones, about 88% of them singletons. Sequenced: PBMCs. The receptor's source is a man between 65 and 85 years old with lung cancer.

The CDR3 sequence is CASSLADTQYF. In nucleotides, the CDR3 is TGTGCCAGTAGTTTGGCAGATACGCAGTATTTT. The V and J genes are TRBV19 and TRBJ2-3; the D is unclear. The CDR3 length is 11 residues. Germline CDR1 and CDR2: LNHDA and SQIVND (reference sequence). V lost 5 bases and J lost 4, with 4 bases in between.